These T cell receptor beta chains were read from a single sample in a study of PD-1 blockade in classical Hodgkin lymphoma. The assay was immunoSEQ multiplex PCR, and TCRdb's table has in-frame clones only and misses some. The sample contains 30,000 to 40,000 clones, 90% of which appear only once. This specimen consisted of CD4+ T cells from blood, obtained at baseline. The receptors derive from a human donor with classical Hodgkin lymphoma. Each CDR3 is given without its conserved first and last residue.

j_call v_call cdr3_aa
TRBJ1-4 TRBV4-1 ASSHPGQGGTNEKLF
TRBJ1-2 TRBV6-6 ASSFNYGYT
TRBJ2-1 TRBV6-5 ASSYPGTLLNEQF
TRBJ2-2 TRBV7-3 ASSLDRVTGELF
TRBJ1-2 TRBV14 ASSSRRAPNYGYT
TRBJ2-5 TRBV20-1 SALNGETQY
TRBJ1-4 TRBV28 ASRGFQGAKGTNEKLF
TRBJ2-7 TRBV4-2 ASSDGLAGGRGSYEQY
TRBJ2-2 TRBV6-6 ASSYPPDRSAGELF
TRBJ2-7 TRBV6-1 ASTSAGGAYEQY
TRBJ1-1 TRBV11-2 ASSLGDWGNTEAF
TRBJ1-6 TRBV28 ASSFSTANSPLH
TRBJ2-5 TRBV11-2 ASSPTGAGVVETQY
TRBJ2-2 TRBV5-1 ASSLGSGGNTGELF
TRBJ2-5 TRBV4-2 ASSQDSGEGGYSQETQY
TRBJ2-7 TRBV2 ASSRRDPRSGLSYEQY
TRBJ2-1 TRBV7-9 ASSPQGREQF
TRBJ1-2 TRBV30 AWGRSGYT
TRBJ1-1 TRBV29-1 AIDTEAF
TRBJ2-7 TRBV5-1 ATSTGVSYEQY
TRBJ1-1 TRBV21-1 ASSNQTPSSGAEAF
TRBJ2-7 TRBV28 ASRMPGQGAEQY
TRBJ2-7 TRBV7-8 ASSSNIPGQEDYEQY
TRBJ1-2 TRBV10-3 AISEIKDRAYGYT
TRBJ2-6 TRBV9 ASSPNKGVGANVLT
TRBJ1-2 TRBV28 ASTPGGYGGYT
TRBJ2-7 TRBV27 ASSLWGSSYEQY
TRBJ2-7 TRBV7-8 ASSRTGPSREQY